The 27 T cell receptor beta chains in this list originate from one sample, sequenced in a study of blood T cell repertoires in COVID-19. TCRdb's copy holds only in-frame clones and misses some; the assay was immunoSEQ multiplex PCR. The sample carries fewer than 400,000 clones, approximately 81% recorded once. Sequenced material: peripheral blood. All receptors derive from a woman aged 18-35 years with acute or convalescent COVID-19.

This chain links TRBV27 with TRBJ1-2, with D unclear. The CDR3 totals 19 residues. Germline assignment: CDR1 MNHEY and CDR2 SMNVEV (reference sequence). Deletions cut 5 bases from V and 0 bases from J, with 25 bases between. Here the CDR3 DNA reads TGTGCCAGCAGTCCCGAACGATTGCCAGGCGATACCACTAACTATGGCTACACCTTC. Amino acids: CASSPERLPGDTTNYGYTF.

CDR3 amino acids: CASSQHLSGANVLTF. The CDR3 DNA follows: TGTGCCAGCAGTCAACACCTCTCTGGGGCCAACGTCCTGACTTTC. The chain couples TRBV6-2 or TRBV6-3 to TRBJ2-6; D is undetermined. The CDR3 sequence is 15 residues long. Germline loops: CDR1 MNHEY, CDR2 SVGEGT. Trimming pared 5 bases from V and 0 bases from J, leaving 8 bases between.

The rearrangement uses TRBV25-1 and TRBJ1-5; D is unclear. The V gene's germline CDR1 is MGHDK and CDR2 SYGVNS. The CDR3 contains 14 residues. Deletions cut 5 bases from V and 2 bases from J, with 10 bases between. CDR3 nucleotide sequence: TGTGCCAGCAGTTCCTCCAGCGGCAATCAGCCCCAGCATTTT. Translation gives CASSSSSGNQPQHF.

The CDR3 loop reads CASRGQGRGYTF. CDR3 nucleotides: TGTGCCAGCAGGGGACAGGGTCGTGGTTACACCTTC. V is TRBV2 and J is TRBJ1-2; 9 nucleotides line up with TRBD1. This CDR3 has 12 residues. CDR1 and CDR2 (germline): SNHLY, FYNNEI. Unmatched junction bases numbered 7, after V lost 6 bases and J lost 11 bases.

In the case of this clone: Other nucleotide sequences in the sample specify the same CDR3. The genes are TRBV5-1 and TRBJ2-3; D gene uncertain. Germline V gives CDR1 SGHRS, CDR2 YFSETQ. The CDR3 extends over 12 amino acids. Trimming removed 2 bases at V and 5 bases at J, with 6 bases between. The CDR3 DNA follows: TGCGCCAGCAGCTTACATGGAGATACGCAGTATTTT. This encodes CASSLHGDTQYF. The full variable domain, its missing parts supplied by reference TRBV5-1 and TRBJ2-3, is KAGVTQTPRYLIKTRGQQVTLSCSPISGHRSVSWYQQTPGQGLQFLFEYFSETQRNKGNFPGRFSGRQFSNSRSEMNVSTLELGDSALYLCASSLHGDTQYFGPGTRLTVL.

The J gene is TRBJ2-7, the V gene TRBV9; D is perhaps TRBD2 (6 bases). CDR3 length: 17 amino acids. Trimming stripped 0 bases from V and 1 base from J, with 17 bases between. The germline CDR1 and CDR2 sequences are SGDLS and YYNGEE. The CDR3 loop reads CASSVGIGFGSSYEQYF. In DNA, the CDR3 is TGTGCCAGCAGCGTAGGAATAGGGTTCGGGAGTTCCTACGAGCAGTACTTC. The variable domain in full, completed from reference TRBV9 and TRBJ2-7, reads DSGVTQTPKHLITATGQRVTLRCSPRSGDLSVYWYQQSLDQGLQFLIQYYNGEERAKGNILERFSAQQFPDLHSELNLSSLELGDSALYFCASSVGIGFGSSYEQYFGPGTRLTVT.

The chain couples TRBV27 to TRBJ2-1, with 7 bases lining up with TRBD2. CDR3 size: 16 residues. V lost 1 base, J lost 4 bases, and 7 bases stayed unmatched. Germline assignment: CDR1 MNHEY and CDR2 SMNVEV (reference sequence). DNA of the CDR3: TGTGCCAGCAGTTTATACGGCGGGGGTGTATACAATGAGCAGTTCTTC. This translates into CASSLYGGGVYNEQFF.

CDR3 nucleotides: TGTGCCAGCAGTTTGCAGGGTGGAAACCCACGGGACATTCAGTACTTC. Its protein is CASSLQGGNPRDIQYF. The chain carries TRBV27 and TRBJ2-4; D might be TRBD1 (5 bases). The germline V and J ends were trimmed by 3 bases and 8 bases, with 20 bases remaining between them. The CDR3 totals 16 residues. Germline V gene sequence: CDR1 MNHEY, CDR2 SMNVEV (reference sequence).

This chain joins TRBV6-2 or TRBV6-3 and TRBJ1-6, with D hard to call. With 4 bases removed from V and 8 bases from J, the gap between germline ends came to 12 bases. The CDR3 consists of 14 residues. Germline loops: CDR1 MNHEY, CDR2 SVGEGT. Here the CDR3 DNA reads TGTGCCAGCAGTTCGACTCTATGGGATTCACCCCTCCACTTT. It translates to CASSSTLWDSPLHF.

The chain has TRBV12-3 or TRBV12-4 and TRBJ2-5; weak D call: TRBD2 (5 bases). Trimming took off 6 bases at V and 5 bases at J, with 10 bases between the two ends. The CDR3 totals 12 residues. The CDR3 is CASSPSSETQYF. The CDR3 DNA reads TGTGCCAGCAGCCCTTCTAGCGAGACCCAGTACTTC.

This chain joins TRBV24-1 and TRBJ2-5; 13 bases agree with TRBD2. With 5 bases clipped from V and 4 bases from J, the junction kept 0 bases outside the gene matches. Germline V gene data show CDR1 as KGHDR and CDR2 as SFDVKD. The CDR3 has 14 residues. This chain's CDR3 is CATSGTSGRETQYF. The CDR3 DNA reads as TGTGCCACCAGTGGGACTAGCGGGAGAGAGACCCAGTACTTC.

As to this clone: The same CDR3 also results from other DNA sequences found in this sample. The rearrangement uses TRBV10-1 and TRBJ2-3; 11 bases align to TRBD2. Trimming cost V 5 bases and J 2 bases; bases outside gene matches: 3. This CDR3 region has 15 residues. CDR1 and CDR2 from the germline V gene are WNHNN and SYGVQD (reference sequence). DNA for the CDR3: TGCGCCAGCAGTCGACTAGCGGGGACCACAGATACGCAGTATTTT. This codes for CASSRLAGTTDTQYF.

CDR3 coding DNA: TGTGCCACCAGTGGGGGTAGCGGGACCTTGACCGGGGAGCTGTTTTTT. It translates to CATSGGSGTLTGELFF. This sequence joins TRBV24-1 and TRBJ2-2; 8 bases align to TRBD2. The CDR3 runs to 16 residues. V lost 5 bases, J lost 5 bases, and 9 bases stayed unmatched. In germline, CDR1 is KGHDR, CDR2 SFDVKD.

The chain uses TRBV11-2 and TRBJ1-6; D is unclear. The CDR3 spans 12 residues. V was cut by 2 bases and J by 7 bases, with 3 bases left in between. Germline CDR1 SGHAT, CDR2 FQNNGV. The CDR3 sequence is CASSLPNSPLHF. The CDR3 bases are TGTGCCAGCAGCTTACCGAATTCACCCCTCCACTTT.

The chain links TRBV27 to TRBJ2-1; maybe TRBD2 (5 bases). Germline-derived CDR1 and CDR2 are MNHEY and SMNVEV (reference sequence). The CDR3 has 16 residues. V shed 2 bases and J shed 0 bases, with 11 bases lying between them. The CDR3: CASSLESGSSYNEQFF. The CDR3, as DNA: TGTGCCAGCAGTTTAGAGTCGGGGAGCTCCTACAATGAGCAGTTCTTC.

This chain connects TRBV7-3 to TRBJ1-1; the match to TRBD1 covers 8 bases. V lost 5 bases, J lost 2 bases, and 4 bases stayed unmatched. Germline lookup yields CDR1 SGHTA and CDR2 FQGTGA. The CDR3 runs to 14 residues. CDR3 sequence reads: CASSQGAGNTEAFF. The DNA for the CDR3 is TGTGCCAGCAGCCAGGGGGCAGGCAACACTGAAGCTTTCTTT.

The chain employs TRBV29-1 and TRBJ1-2; 8 bases are shared with TRBD1. The V gene's germline CDR1 is SQVTM and CDR2 ANQGSEA. The CDR3 has 13 residues. V shed 4 bases, J shed 2 bases, and the junction held 3 bases outside the gene matches. The CDR3 region has the DNA TGCAGCGTTGGAGACAGGGGCAACTATGGCTACACCTTC. This translates into CSVGDRGNYGYTF.

The rearrangement joins TRBV4-1 to TRBJ2-7, with a tentative D call TRBD2 (6 bases). Trimming took off 2 bases at V and 2 bases at J, with 10 bases between the two ends. The CDR3 spans 14 residues. The germline V gene has CDR1 MGHRA and CDR2 YSYEKL. CDR3 amino acids: CASSQTSTAYEQYF. CDR3 bases: TGCGCCAGCAGCCAAACTAGCACCGCCTACGAGCAGTACTTC.

This chain joins TRBV19 and TRBJ1-2; D might be TRBD1 (5 bases). The germline V gene has CDR1 LNHDA and CDR2 SQIVND (reference sequence). The length of the CDR3 is 16 residues. V lost 5 bases to trimming and J lost 8 bases, with 24 bases between them. CDR3 loop: CASSGLFQGNNDGYTF. The CDR3 DNA sequence: TGTGCCAGTAGTGGCCTTTTCCAGGGTAACAATGACGGCTACACCTTC.

The genes are TRBV19 and TRBJ2-2; TRBD2 aligns across 8 bases. V lost 3 bases to trimming and J lost 6 bases; unmatched junction nucleotides: 9. This CDR3 comprises 16 residues. CDR1 is LNHDA, CDR2 SQIVND, per germline (reference sequence). The CDR3 sequence: CASSMLGGGPAGELFF. The CDR3, as DNA: TGTGCCAGTAGTATGTTGGGCGGGGGGCCCGCCGGGGAGCTGTTTTTT.

The rearrangement joins TRBV6-1 to TRBJ1-2; D is ambiguous. Germline V gene lookup returns CDR1 MNHNS and CDR2 SASEGT. The V gene lost 0 bases and the J gene lost 2 bases, with 7 bases spanning the gap. The CDR3 is made up of 14 amino acids. The CDR3 loop reads CASSEAGRNYGYTF. For the CDR3, the DNA is TGTGCCAGCAGTGAAGCGGGCAGGAACTATGGCTACACCTTC.

V and J are TRBV19 and TRBJ1-1; possibly TRBD1 for D (6 bases). Germline V CDR1 and CDR2: LNHDA, SQIVND (reference sequence). The CDR3 runs to 12 residues. V lost 4 bases to trimming and J lost 11 bases, with 14 bases between them. The CDR3 DNA is TGTGCCAGTAGTACGGACAGAATTCTTGCTTTCTTT. It is translated as CASSTDRILAFF. Filled out from reference TRBV19 and TRBJ1-1, the complete variable domain reads DGGITQSPKYLFRKEGQNVTLSCEQNLNHDAMYWYRQDPGQGLRLIYYSQIVNDFQKGDIAEGYSVSREKKESFPLTVTSAQKNPTAFYLCASSTDRILAFFGQGTRLTVV.

The chain carries TRBV3-1 (or the pseudogene TRBV3-2) and TRBJ1-1; a possible D gene is TRBD1 (6 bases). CDR3 length: 14 residues. The germline V gene encodes CDR1 LGHDT and CDR2 YNNKEL (reference sequence). V was shortened by 4 bases and J by 3 bases, with 12 bases between the two germline ends. CDR3 region: CASSPRTGYTEAFF. The CDR3 DNA is TGTGCCAGCAGCCCGAGAACAGGGTACACTGAAGCTTTCTTT.

The chain uses TRBV5-4 and TRBJ1-2; 7 nucleotides align to TRBD1. This CDR3 region has 15 residues. CDR1 is SGHNT, CDR2 YYREEE, per germline (reference sequence). Trimming removed 1 base from V and 3 bases from J; junction bases left unmatched: 6. The CDR3 bases are TGTGCCAGCAGCTTGACTGTCAGGGGGGACTATGGCTACACCTTC. Amino acids: CASSLTVRGDYGYTF.

V is TRBV11-3 and J is TRBJ2-2; TRBD2 agrees at 11 bases. The CDR3 covers 15 residues. Germline assignment: CDR1 SGHNT and CDR2 YENEEA. V lost 5 bases, J lost 6 bases, and 5 bases stayed unmatched. In DNA, the CDR3 is TGTGCCAGCAGCCTTAGCGGGAGGGCCGCCGGGGAGCTGTTTTTT. Translated, it gives CASSLSGRAAGELFF.

The count of this clone is one. The chain couples TRBV7-3 to TRBJ1-1, with D possibly being TRBD1 (5 bases). With 1 base removed from V and 5 bases from J, the gap between germline ends came to 11 bases. The CDR3 extends over 14 amino acids. The germline CDR1 and CDR2 sequences are SGHTA and FQGTGA. The CDR3 region has the DNA TGTGCCAGCAGCTTAAAGGGGAAGGGAACTGAAGCTTTCTTT. Its translation: CASSLKGKGTEAFF. Combining the CDR3 with reference TRBV7-3 and TRBJ1-1 gives the whole variable domain GAGVSQTPSNKVTEKGKYVELRCDPISGHTALYWYRQSLGQGPEFLIYFQGTGAADDSGLPNDRFFAVRPEGSVSTLKIQRTERGDSAVYLCASSLKGKGTEAFFGQGTRLTVV.

The chain is built from TRBV5-6 and TRBJ1-5, with TRBD1 matching 7 bases. Germline V gives CDR1 SGHDT, CDR2 YYEEEE. This CDR3 contains 15 residues. V trimming: 2 bases; J trimming: 3 bases; junction bases outside the gene matches: 5. The CDR3, as DNA: TGTGCCAGCAGCTTAGGAGGGACAGTCAATCAGCCCCAGCATTTT. Translating gives CASSLGGTVNQPQHF.